One and the same sample provided the 30 T cell receptor beta chains below, sequenced in a study of T cell repertoires in cytomegalovirus infection. No antigen is known for these receptors. MiXCR, applied by TCRdb to the reads, yields one record per CDR3 protein. The sample consists of approximately 70,000 distinct CDR3 sequences, about 22% of them appearing once. Sequenced input: PBMCs, sequenced either directly or after in vitro stimulation (not recorded which). All receptors come from a human donor in good health (CMV status not recorded). Some clones in this sample may be carry-over from other donors' samples.

The CDR3 coding sequence is TGTGCCAGCACGGGTAGGGGCTGGGACATTCAGTACTTC. This encodes CASTGRGWDIQYF. The J gene is TRBJ2-4, the V gene TRBV2; possibly TRBD1 for D (5 bases). Trimming shortened V by 7 bases and J by 8 bases, and 15 bases separated the two germline ends. There are 13 residues in the CDR3. CDR1 SNHLY and CDR2 FYNNEI come from the germline V gene.

This clonotype was observed a single time. The rearrangement links TRBV4-1 to TRBJ2-1; D is undetermined. Per germline, CDR1 MGHRA and CDR2 YSYEKL. The length of the CDR3 is 16 residues. V gave up 1 base and J gave up 0 bases, with 10 bases separating them. The CDR3 DNA reads TGCGCCAGCAGCCAAGCCCCAACAATCTCCTACAATGAGCAGTTCTTC. It encodes CASSQAPTISYNEQFF.

In its sample, this clonotype was seen a few times. The CDR3 spells CASSSAGQTGNTIYF. In nucleotides, the CDR3 is TGCGCCAGCAGCTCGGCCGGACAGACTGGAAACACCATATATTTT. The chain is built from TRBV5-1 and TRBJ1-3; the D gene is possibly TRBD1 (6 bases). Germline lookup yields CDR1 SGHRS and CDR2 YFSETQ. This CDR3 contains 15 residues. V was cut by 3 bases and J by 2 bases, with 12 bases left in between. Looking up the rest from reference TRBV5-1 and TRBJ1-3 gives the full variable domain: KAGVTQTPRYLIKTRGQQVTLSCSPISGHRSVSWYQQTPGQGLQFLFEYFSETQRNKGNFPGRFSGRQFSNSRSEMNVSTLELGDSALYLCASSSAGQTGNTIYFGEGSWLTVV.

This clonotype was picked up many times. The chain uses TRBV7-2 and TRBJ1-5; D perhaps matches TRBD1 (6 bases). The V end lost 5 bases, the J end lost 7 bases, and 15 bases lay between the germline ends. The germline CDR1 and CDR2 sequences are SGHTA and FQGNSA. The length of the CDR3 is 14 residues. The CDR3 reads CASSEDRQRQPQHF. The CDR3 bases are TGTGCCAGCAGCGAAGACAGGCAACGGCAGCCCCAGCATTTT.

The sample holds a few counts of this clonotype. The chain is built from TRBV6-6 and TRBJ2-6; D is undetermined. There are 17 residues in the CDR3. With 2 bases removed from V and 0 bases from J, the gap between germline ends came to 11 bases. CDR1 and CDR2 from the germline V gene are MNHNY and SVGAGI (reference sequence). This CDR3 is CASSYADLASGANVLTF. CDR3 sequence (DNA): TGTGCCAGCAGTTACGCGGACCTTGCCTCTGGGGCCAACGTCCTGACTTTC.

This chain uses TRBV20-1 with TRBJ2-7; maybe TRBD2 (5 bases). The CDR3 totals 12 residues. Germline values: CDR1 DFQATT, CDR2 SNEGSKA (reference sequence). Trimming took off 6 bases at V and 1 base at J, with 10 bases between the two ends. In nucleotides, the CDR3 is TGCAGTGCGAGGGCCAGGTCCTACGAGCAGTACTTC. Its protein is CSARARSYEQYF.

Only a few counts were recorded for this clonotype. The chain combines TRBV4-1 with TRBJ1-6; D possibly corresponds to TRBD1 (6 bases). Trimming cost V 0 bases and J 8 bases, with 11 bases left between them. The CDR3 has 15 amino acids. Germline lookup yields CDR1 MGHRA and CDR2 YSYEKL. The CDR3 loop is CASSQESGDYSPLHF. CDR3 nucleotides: TGCGCCAGCAGCCAAGAATCAGGGGATTATTCACCCCTCCACTTT.

The chain employs TRBV30 and TRBJ2-7; tentative D call: TRBD2 (6 bases). This CDR3 contains 12 residues. CDR1 and CDR2 (germline): GTSNPN, SVGIG (reference sequence). Trimming removed 7 bases from V and 6 bases from J, with 16 bases in between. CDR3 sequence reads: CASGTGVAEQYF. DNA for the CDR3: TGTGCCTCGGGCACGGGAGTCGCCGAGCAGTACTTC.

This chain joins TRBV6-1 and TRBJ2-1; D is unresolved. The CDR3 is 13 residues long. In germline, CDR1 is MNHNS, CDR2 SASEGT. V lost 8 bases to trimming and J lost 5 bases, with 13 bases between them. CDR3 sequence reads: CASVERKNNEQFF. CDR3 sequence (DNA): TGTGCCAGCGTAGAACGCAAAAACAATGAGCAGTTCTTC.

Many counts were recorded for this clonotype. The rearrangement links TRBV11-2 to TRBJ1-1; no definite D call. CDR3 size: 15 residues. The V end lost 6 bases, the J end lost 4 bases, and 18 bases lay between the germline ends. Per germline, CDR1 SGHAT and CDR2 FQNNGV. CDR3 sequence reads: CASSGPSNRVTEAFF. In DNA form, the CDR3 reads TGTGCCAGCAGTGGTCCGTCGAACCGGGTCACTGAAGCTTTCTTT. Full variable domain (remainder filled in from reference TRBV11-2 and TRBJ1-1): EAGVAQSPRYKIIEKRQSVAFWCNPISGHATLYWYQQILGQGPKLLIQFQNNGVVDDSQLPKDRFSAERLKGVDSTLKIQPAKLEDSAVYLCASSGPSNRVTEAFFGQGTRLTVV.

This clonotype was recorded a few times. One end of the junction does not line up with germline, which may come from a read error. J is TRBJ1-5 and V is TRBV4-1; D is perhaps TRBD1 (6 bases). Looked up from germline, CDR1 is MGHRA and CDR2 is YSYEKL. The CDR3 sequence is 15 residues long. CDR3 coding DNA: TGCGCCAGCAGTCAAGGGGGAACGTTTGTGGGGCCCCAGCATTTT. Translating it yields CASSQGGTFVGPQHF.

This clonotype was counted a few times. This chain joins TRBV4-1 and TRBJ1-1, with TRBD1 identical over 9 bases. With 3 bases clipped from V and 4 bases from J, the junction kept 6 bases outside the gene matches. CDR1 is MGHRA, CDR2 YSYEKL, per germline. This CDR3 comprises 15 residues. This CDR3 is CASSQGTGRVTEAFF. CDR3 bases: TGCGCCAGCAGCCAGGGGACAGGGAGGGTCACTGAAGCTTTCTTT.

This clonotype has a handful of counts. This chain connects TRBV7-2 to TRBJ1-2; D remains ambiguous. CDR3 length equals 13 residues. The germline gives CDR1 SGHTA, CDR2 FQGNSA. V shed 5 bases and J shed 5 bases, with 12 bases lying between them. CDR3 bases: TGTGCCAGCAGCCCCGCGAGGGCGTATGGCTACACCTTC. It specifies CASSPARAYGYTF.

This clonotype turned up a few times. This chain's CDR3 is CASSSQGIYTGELFF. CDR3 nucleotides: TGTGCCAGCAGTTCACAGGGGATTTACACCGGGGAGCTGTTTTTT. The rearrangement uses TRBV6-1 and TRBJ2-2; TRBD1 aligns across 7 bases. Germline CDR1 MNHNS, CDR2 SASEGT. The CDR3 has 15 residues. Germline trimming cut 5 bases from V and 3 bases from J; bases unmatched to any gene: 6.

This clonotype was detected a few times. This chain connects TRBV5-1 to TRBJ2-5; D not certain. The germline V gene has CDR1 SGHRS and CDR2 YFSETQ. CDR3 length: 15 residues. Trimming removed 0 bases at V and 3 bases at J, with 12 bases between. The CDR3 DNA reads as TGCGCCAGCAGCTTGGTTACGGGTTCTAAAGAGACCCAGTACTTC. Translating gives CASSLVTGSKETQYF.

This clonotype has just a few counts. The gene calls are TRBV7-8 and TRBJ2-1, with a possible D match to TRBD2 (6 bases). V lost 4 bases, J lost 8 bases, and 21 bases lay in between. CDR1 and CDR2 (germline): SGHVS, FQNEAQ. CDR3 length: 16 residues. DNA of the CDR3: TGTGCCAGCAGCTCCCACCCAGCCGGGAGTGGGGATGAGCAGTTCTTC. Protein product: CASSSHPAGSGDEQFF.

This clonotype occurred many times. This chain links TRBV7-2 with TRBJ2-5; D possibly corresponds to TRBD1 (6 bases). This CDR3 is 14 amino acids long. The V end was cut by 7 bases, the J end by 4 bases, with 16 bases between. Looked up from germline, CDR1 is SGHTA and CDR2 is FQGNSA. Here the CDR3 reads CASNKQGRGETQYF. In nucleotides, the CDR3 is TGTGCCAGCAACAAACAGGGACGTGGAGAGACCCAGTACTTC.

This clonotype was detected a few times. The chain couples TRBV6-2 or TRBV6-3 to TRBJ2-1; D unresolved. The germline CDR1 and CDR2 sequences are MNHEY and SVGEGT. V was pared by 6 bases and J by 7 bases, with 7 bases between. The CDR3 totals 11 residues. The chain's CDR3 is CASRLGNEQFF. CDR3 DNA sequence: TGTGCCAGCAGGCTAGGGAATGAGCAGTTCTTC.

This clonotype was seen at least ten times. The CDR3 region has the DNA TGTGCCAGCAGCCCCGGCGTGTATAACTACGAGCAGTACTTC. It codes for CASSPGVYNYEQYF. The chain combines TRBV7-9 with TRBJ2-7; D is uncertain. Germline lookup yields CDR1 SEHNR and CDR2 FQNEAQ (reference sequence). The CDR3 length is 14 residues. V lost 5 bases and J 3 bases, leaving 14 bases between the germline ends.

This clonotype was recorded at least ten times. The chain links TRBV7-9 to TRBJ2-1, with D unclear. The V end lost 7 bases, the J end lost 0 bases, and 13 bases lay between the germline ends. Germline V CDR1 and CDR2: SEHNR, FQNEAQ (reference sequence). This CDR3 has 15 amino acids. CDR3 sequence (DNA): TGTGCCAGCACCTCCCCTCCGCTCTCCTACAATGAGCAGTTCTTC. It yields the protein CASTSPPLSYNEQFF.

This chain uses TRBV24-1 with TRBJ2-1; 10 nucleotides align to TRBD1. With V trimmed by 4 bases and J by 10 bases, 9 bases remained unmatched. CDR3 length: 15 amino acids. Per germline, CDR1 KGHDR and CDR2 SFDVKD. CDR3 amino acids: CATSEPGQGYGEQFF. The CDR3 nucleotides read TGTGCCACCAGTGAGCCGGGACAGGGGTATGGAGAGCAGTTCTTC.

This clonotype was observed a handful of times. CDR3 protein: CASSLEGQGAQFF. CDR3 coding DNA: TGTGCCAGCAGCTTAGAGGGACAGGGCGCGCAGTTCTTC. The chain links TRBV11-3 to TRBJ2-1, with 9 bases matching TRBD1. This CDR3 comprises 13 residues. Germline V lookup: CDR1 SGHNT, CDR2 YENEEA. The junction had 3 bases not matched to a gene; V was cut back by 0 bases and J by 12 bases.

The CDR3 DNA sequence: TGTGCCAGCAGTTTAAGTATTACGATTGAGCAGTACTTC. It is translated as CASSLSITIEQYF. V usage is TRBV12-3 or TRBV12-4 and J usage is TRBJ2-7, with D hard to call. This CDR3 region has 13 residues. With 2 bases removed from V and 7 bases from J, the gap between germline ends came to 12 bases.

This clonotype was observed many times. The chain couples TRBV7-9 to TRBJ1-1; D is unclear. V was clipped by 1 base and J by 5 bases, with 14 bases between them. The CDR3 loop spans 15 amino acids. CDR1 is SEHNR, CDR2 FQNEAQ, per germline (reference sequence). The CDR3 loop is CASSLDGLIGTEAFF. CDR3 coding DNA: TGTGCCAGCAGCTTAGATGGGCTGATAGGGACTGAAGCTTTCTTT.

This clonotype was observed at least ten times. V and J are TRBV7-2 and TRBJ2-2; D is perhaps TRBD1 (5 bases). CDR3 length: 15 amino acids. Germline values: CDR1 SGHTA, CDR2 FQGNSA. V was shortened by 5 bases and J by 5 bases, with 15 bases between the two germline ends. CDR3 DNA: TGTGCCAGCAGCCTCGTGACAGCCCGGACCGGGGAGCTGTTTTTT. Translation gives CASSLVTARTGELFF.

This clonotype showed up many times. The V and J genes are TRBV7-2 and TRBJ1-2, with 8 positions matching TRBD1. The CDR3 length is 14 residues. Germline CDR1 and CDR2: SGHTA and FQGNSA. V dropped 4 bases and J dropped 7; count of bases not matched to a gene: 8. DNA for the CDR3: TGTGCCAGCAGCTACTCCGGGACAGGAATTGGCTACACCTTC. It yields the protein CASSYSGTGIGYTF.

This clonotype has only one observation. The rearrangement links TRBV4-3 to TRBJ2-5, with TRBD2 matching 8 bases. This CDR3 has 15 amino acids. The germline CDR1 and CDR2 sequences are LGHNA and YSLEER. Trimming cost V 3 bases and J 1 base; bases outside gene matches: 4. This CDR3 is CASSHRLASQETQYF. The CDR3 DNA reads as TGCGCCAGCAGCCACAGACTAGCGTCCCAAGAGACCCAGTACTTC.

This clonotype was observed many times. The chain uses TRBV7-8 and TRBJ2-1, with D perhaps assigned TRBD1 or TRBD2 (6 bases each). CDR1 SGHVS and CDR2 FQNEAQ come from the germline V gene. The CDR3 consists of 14 residues. With 7 bases removed from V and 2 bases from J, the gap between germline ends came to 12 bases. CDR3 nucleotides: TGTGCCAGCACCACTAGGGGGGCCTACAATGAGCAGTTCTTC. This translates into CASTTRGAYNEQFF.

This clonotype was counted many times. This chain links TRBV6-2 or TRBV6-3 with TRBJ2-7, with TRBD2 matching 10 bases. This CDR3 is built from 15 residues. Per germline, CDR1 MNHEY and CDR2 SVGEGT. V lost 2 bases to trimming and J lost 2 bases; unmatched junction nucleotides: 3. The CDR3 DNA sequence: TGTGCCAGCAGTTACCCTAGCGGGAGTCCCTACGAGCAGTACGTC. It is translated as CASSYPSGSPYEQYV.

This clonotype was seen only a few times. The rearrangement uses TRBV6-5 and TRBJ2-1; 8 nucleotides align to TRBD2. J was trimmed by 8 bases and V by 5 bases; bases with no gene match: 11. Germline V gene lookup returns CDR1 MNHEY and CDR2 SVGAGI. The CDR3 length is 15 residues. The CDR3 DNA follows: TGTGCCAGCAGTCCGGGACTAGGAATAATCTATGAGCAGTTCTTC. Its protein is CASSPGLGIIYEQFF.